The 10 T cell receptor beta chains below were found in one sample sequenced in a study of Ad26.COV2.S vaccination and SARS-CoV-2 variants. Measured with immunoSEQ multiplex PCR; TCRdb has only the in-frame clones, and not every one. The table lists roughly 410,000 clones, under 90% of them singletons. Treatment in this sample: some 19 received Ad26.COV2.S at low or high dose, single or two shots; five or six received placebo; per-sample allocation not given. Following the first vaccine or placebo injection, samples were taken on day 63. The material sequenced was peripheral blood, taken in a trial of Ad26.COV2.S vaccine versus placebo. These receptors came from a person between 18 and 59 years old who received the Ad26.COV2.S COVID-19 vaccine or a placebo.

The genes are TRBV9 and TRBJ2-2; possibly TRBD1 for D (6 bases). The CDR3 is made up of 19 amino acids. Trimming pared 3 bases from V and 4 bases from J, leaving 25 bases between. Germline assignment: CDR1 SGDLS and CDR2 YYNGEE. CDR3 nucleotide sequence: TGTGCCAGCAGCGCCCCCCCTCTCTCAGGGGCGGTGATCACCGGGGAGCTGTTTTTT. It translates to CASSAPPLSGAVITGELFF.

The CDR3 DNA follows: TGTGCCAGTAGTATTATGGGGCTTAGCACAGATACGCAGTATTTT. It codes for CASSIMGLSTDTQYF. This chain links TRBV19 with TRBJ2-3; perhaps TRBD1 as D (5 bases). Looked up from germline, CDR1 is LNHDA and CDR2 is SQIVND (reference sequence). CDR3 length: 15 residues. Trimming pared 3 bases from V and 0 bases from J, leaving 10 bases between.

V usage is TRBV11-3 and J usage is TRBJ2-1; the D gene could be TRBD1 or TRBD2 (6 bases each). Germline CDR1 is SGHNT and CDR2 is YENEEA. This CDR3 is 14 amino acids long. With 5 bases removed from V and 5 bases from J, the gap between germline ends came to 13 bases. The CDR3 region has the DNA TGTGCCAGCAGCAACCGGGGGCGCAACAATGAGCAGTTCTTC. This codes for CASSNRGRNNEQFF. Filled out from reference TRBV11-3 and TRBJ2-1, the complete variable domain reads EAGVVQSPRYKIIEKKQPVAFWCNPISGHNTLYWYLQNLGQGPELLIRYENEEAVDDSQLPKDRFSAERLKGVDSTLKIQPAELGDSAVYLCASSNRGRNNEQFFGPGTRLTVL.

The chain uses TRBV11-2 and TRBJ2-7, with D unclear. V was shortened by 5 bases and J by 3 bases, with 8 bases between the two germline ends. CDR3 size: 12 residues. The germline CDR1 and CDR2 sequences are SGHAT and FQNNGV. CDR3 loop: CASSLLDYEQYF. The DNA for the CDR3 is TGTGCCAGCAGCCTCCTCGACTACGAGCAGTACTTC.

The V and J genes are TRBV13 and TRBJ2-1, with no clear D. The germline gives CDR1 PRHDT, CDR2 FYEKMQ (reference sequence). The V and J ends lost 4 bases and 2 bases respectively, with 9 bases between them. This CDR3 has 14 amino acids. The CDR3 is CASSSALAYNEQFF. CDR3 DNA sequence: TGTGCCAGCAGCTCGGCGCTAGCCTACAATGAGCAGTTCTTC.

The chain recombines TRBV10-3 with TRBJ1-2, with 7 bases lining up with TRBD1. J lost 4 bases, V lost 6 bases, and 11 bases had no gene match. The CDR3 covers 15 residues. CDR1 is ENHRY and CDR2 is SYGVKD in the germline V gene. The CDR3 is CAISPGTALGYGYTF. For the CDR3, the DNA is TGTGCCATCAGCCCCGGGACAGCGCTAGGCTATGGCTACACCTTC.

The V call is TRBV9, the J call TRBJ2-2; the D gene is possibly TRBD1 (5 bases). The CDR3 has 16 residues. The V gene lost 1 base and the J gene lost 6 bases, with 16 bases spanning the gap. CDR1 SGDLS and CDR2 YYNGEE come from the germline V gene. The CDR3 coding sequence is TGTGCCAGCAGCGTAAAGGACCCAGGGTCTGCCGGGGAGCTGTTTTTT. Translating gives CASSVKDPGSAGELFF.

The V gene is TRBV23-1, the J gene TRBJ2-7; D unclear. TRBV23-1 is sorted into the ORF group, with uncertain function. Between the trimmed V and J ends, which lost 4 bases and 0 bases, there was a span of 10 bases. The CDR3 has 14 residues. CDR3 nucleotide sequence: TGCGCCAGCAGTCCGCGGACGCCCTCCTACGAGCAGTACTTC. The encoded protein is CASSPRTPSYEQYF.

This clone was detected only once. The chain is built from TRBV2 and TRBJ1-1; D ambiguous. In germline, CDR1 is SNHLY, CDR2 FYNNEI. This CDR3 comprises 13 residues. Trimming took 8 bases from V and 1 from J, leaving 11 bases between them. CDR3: CASSIGQNTEAFF. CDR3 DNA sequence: TGTGCCAGCTCTATTGGGCAGAACACTGAAGCTTTCTTT. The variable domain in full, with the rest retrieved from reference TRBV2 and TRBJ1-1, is EPEVTQTPSHQVTQMGQEVILRCVPISNHLYFYWYRQILGQKVEFLVSFYNNEISEKSEIFDDQFSVERPDGSNFTLKIRSTKLEDSAMYFCASSIGQNTEAFFGQGTRLTVV.

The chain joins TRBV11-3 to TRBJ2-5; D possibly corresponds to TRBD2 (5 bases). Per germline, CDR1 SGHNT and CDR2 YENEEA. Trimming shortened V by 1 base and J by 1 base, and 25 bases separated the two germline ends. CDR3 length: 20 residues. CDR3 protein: CASSLVGDSGSSVIQETQYF. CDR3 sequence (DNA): TGTGCCAGCAGCTTAGTTGGGGATTCGGGGAGCAGTGTAATCCAAGAGACCCAGTACTTC.